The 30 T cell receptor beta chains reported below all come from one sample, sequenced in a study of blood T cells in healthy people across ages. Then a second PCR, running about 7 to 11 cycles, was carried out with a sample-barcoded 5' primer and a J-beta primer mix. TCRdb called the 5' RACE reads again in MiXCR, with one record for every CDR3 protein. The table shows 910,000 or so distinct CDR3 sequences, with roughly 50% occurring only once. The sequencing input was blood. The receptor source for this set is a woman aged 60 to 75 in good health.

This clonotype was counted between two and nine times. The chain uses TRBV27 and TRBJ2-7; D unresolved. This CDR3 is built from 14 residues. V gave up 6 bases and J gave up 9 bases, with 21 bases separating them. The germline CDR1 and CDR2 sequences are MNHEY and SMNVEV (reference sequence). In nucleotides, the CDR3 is TGTGCCAGCAGCCCCCTCACGGATCGTCTAAGGCAGTACTTC. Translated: CASSPLTDRLRQYF.

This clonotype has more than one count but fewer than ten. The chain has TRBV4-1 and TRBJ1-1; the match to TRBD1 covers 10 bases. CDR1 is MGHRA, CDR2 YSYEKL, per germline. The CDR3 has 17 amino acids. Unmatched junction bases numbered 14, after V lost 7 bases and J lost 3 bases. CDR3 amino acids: CASNLPPGQGRDTEAFF. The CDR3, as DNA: TGCGCCAGCAACCTCCCTCCGGGACAGGGGAGGGACACTGAAGCTTTCTTT.

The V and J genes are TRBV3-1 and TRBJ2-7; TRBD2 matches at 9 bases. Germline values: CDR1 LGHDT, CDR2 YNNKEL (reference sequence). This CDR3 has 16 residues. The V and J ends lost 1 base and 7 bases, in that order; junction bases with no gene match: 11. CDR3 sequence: CASSQVSGSVYVEQYF. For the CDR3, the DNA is TGTGCCAGCAGCCAAGTTAGCGGGAGTGTTTATGTGGAGCAGTACTTC.

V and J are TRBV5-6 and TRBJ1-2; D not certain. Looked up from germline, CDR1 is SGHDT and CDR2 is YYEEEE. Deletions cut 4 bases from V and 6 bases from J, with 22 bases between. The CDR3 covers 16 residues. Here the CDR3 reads CASSPATEGNHNGYTF. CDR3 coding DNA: TGTGCCAGCAGCCCAGCGACTGAAGGAAACCATAATGGCTACACCTTC. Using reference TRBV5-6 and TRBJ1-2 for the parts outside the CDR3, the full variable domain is DAGVTQSPTHLIKTRGQQVTLRCSPKSGHDTVSWYQQALGQGPQFIFQYYEEEERQRGNFPDRFSGHQFPNYSSELNVNALLLGDSALYLCASSPATEGNHNGYTFGSGTRLTVV.

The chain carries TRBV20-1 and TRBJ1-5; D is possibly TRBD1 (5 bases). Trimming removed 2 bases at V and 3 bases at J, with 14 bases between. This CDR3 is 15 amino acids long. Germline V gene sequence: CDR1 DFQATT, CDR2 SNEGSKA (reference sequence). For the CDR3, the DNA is TGCAGTGCTAGACAGACGAGTGGGGCCAATCAGCCCCAGCATTTT. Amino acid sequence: CSARQTSGANQPQHF.

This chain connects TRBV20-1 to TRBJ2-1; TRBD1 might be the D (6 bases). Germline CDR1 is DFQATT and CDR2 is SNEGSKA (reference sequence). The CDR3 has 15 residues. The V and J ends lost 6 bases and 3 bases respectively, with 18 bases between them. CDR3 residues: CSAPLPLGGYNEQFF. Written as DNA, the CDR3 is TGCAGTGCCCCCTTACCGTTAGGGGGCTACAATGAGCAGTTCTTC.

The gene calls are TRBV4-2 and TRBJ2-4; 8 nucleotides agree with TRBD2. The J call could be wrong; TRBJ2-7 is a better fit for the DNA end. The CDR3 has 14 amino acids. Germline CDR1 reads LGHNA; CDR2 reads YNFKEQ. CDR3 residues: CASSPGGARYEQYF. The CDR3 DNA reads TGTGCCAGCAGCCCCGGGGGGGCAAGGTACGAGCAGTACTTC.

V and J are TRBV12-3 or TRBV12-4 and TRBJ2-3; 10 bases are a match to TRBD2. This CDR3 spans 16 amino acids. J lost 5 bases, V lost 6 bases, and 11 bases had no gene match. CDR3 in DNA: TGTGCCAGCAGCCGAGCTAGCGGGAGAGTCAGAGATACGCAGTATTTT. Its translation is CASSRASGRVRDTQYF.

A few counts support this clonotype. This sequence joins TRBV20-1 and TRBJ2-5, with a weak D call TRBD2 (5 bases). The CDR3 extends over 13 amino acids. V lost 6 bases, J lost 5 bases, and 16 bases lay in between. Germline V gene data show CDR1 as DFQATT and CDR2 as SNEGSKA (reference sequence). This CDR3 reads CSATGEGLETQYF. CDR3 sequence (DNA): TGCAGTGCCACCGGAGAGGGTTTGGAGACCCAGTACTTC.

CDR3 amino acids: CASSLGARRGLNQPQHF. CDR3 DNA: TGTGCCAGCAGCTTAGGTGCCCGCAGGGGTCTCAATCAGCCCCAGCATTTT. The rearrangement uses TRBV7-9 and TRBJ1-5, with a tentative D call TRBD1 (6 bases). With 1 base removed from V and 3 bases from J, the gap between germline ends came to 16 bases. This CDR3 spans 17 amino acids. Germline loops: CDR1 SEHNR, CDR2 FQNEAQ (reference sequence).

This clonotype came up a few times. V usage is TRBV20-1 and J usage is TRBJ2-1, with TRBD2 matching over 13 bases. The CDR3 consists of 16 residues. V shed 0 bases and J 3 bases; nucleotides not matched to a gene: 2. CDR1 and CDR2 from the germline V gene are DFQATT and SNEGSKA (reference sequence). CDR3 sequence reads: CSARDWTSGSYNEQFF. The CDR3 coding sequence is TGCAGTGCTAGAGATTGGACTAGCGGGAGCTACAATGAGCAGTTCTTC.

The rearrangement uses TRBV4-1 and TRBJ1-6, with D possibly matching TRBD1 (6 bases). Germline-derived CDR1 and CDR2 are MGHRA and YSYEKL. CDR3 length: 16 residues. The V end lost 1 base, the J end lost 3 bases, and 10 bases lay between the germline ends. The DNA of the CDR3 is TGCGCCAGCAGCCAAGTCGACAGGATCTATAATTCACCCCTCCACTTT. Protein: CASSQVDRIYNSPLHF.

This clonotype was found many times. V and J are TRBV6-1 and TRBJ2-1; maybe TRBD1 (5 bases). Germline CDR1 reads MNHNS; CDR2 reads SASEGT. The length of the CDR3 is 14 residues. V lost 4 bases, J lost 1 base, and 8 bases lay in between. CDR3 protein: CASSVQGSYNEQFF. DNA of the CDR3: TGTGCCAGCAGTGTTCAGGGATCCTACAATGAGCAGTTCTTC.

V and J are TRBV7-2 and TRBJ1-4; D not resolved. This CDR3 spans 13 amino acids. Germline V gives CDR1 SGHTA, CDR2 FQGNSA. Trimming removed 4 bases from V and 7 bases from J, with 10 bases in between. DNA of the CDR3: TGTGCCAGCAGCTCATACCTTATTGAAAAACTGTTTTTT. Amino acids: CASSSYLIEKLFF.

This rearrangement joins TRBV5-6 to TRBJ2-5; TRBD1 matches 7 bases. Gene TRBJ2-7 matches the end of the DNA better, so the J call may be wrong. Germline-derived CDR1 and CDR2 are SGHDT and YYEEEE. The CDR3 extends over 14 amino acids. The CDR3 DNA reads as TGTGCCAGCAGCCTGAAGGGACAGCCCTACGAGCAGTACTTC. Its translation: CASSLKGQPYEQYF.

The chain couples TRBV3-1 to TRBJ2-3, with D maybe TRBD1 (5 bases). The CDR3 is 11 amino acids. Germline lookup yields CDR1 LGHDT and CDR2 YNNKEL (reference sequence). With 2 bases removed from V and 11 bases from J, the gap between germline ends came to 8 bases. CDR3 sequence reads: CASSQTGQQYF. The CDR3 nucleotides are TGTGCCAGCAGCCAAACAGGTCAGCAGTATTTT.

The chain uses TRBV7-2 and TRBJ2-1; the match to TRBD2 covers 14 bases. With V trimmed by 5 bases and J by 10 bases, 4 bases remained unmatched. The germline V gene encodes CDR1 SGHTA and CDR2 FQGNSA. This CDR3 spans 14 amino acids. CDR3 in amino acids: CASSPGLAGEEQFF. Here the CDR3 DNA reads TGTGCCAGCAGCCCGGGACTAGCGGGAGAGGAGCAGTTCTTC.

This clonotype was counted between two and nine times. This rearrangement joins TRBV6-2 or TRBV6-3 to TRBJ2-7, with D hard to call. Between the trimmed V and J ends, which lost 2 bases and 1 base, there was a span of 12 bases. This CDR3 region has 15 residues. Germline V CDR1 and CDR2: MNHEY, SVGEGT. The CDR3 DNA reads TGTGCCAGCAGTTACGCCGGGCTCGCATCCTACGAGCAGTACTTC. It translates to CASSYAGLASYEQYF.

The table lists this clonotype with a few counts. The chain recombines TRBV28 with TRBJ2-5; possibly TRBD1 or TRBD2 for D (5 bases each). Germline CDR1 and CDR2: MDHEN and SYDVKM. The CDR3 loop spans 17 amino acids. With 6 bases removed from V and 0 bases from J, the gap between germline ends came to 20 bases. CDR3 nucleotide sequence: TGTGCCAGCAGGGGGCTTTGGGGGACGTCGTACCAAGAGACCCAGTACTTC. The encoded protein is CASRGLWGTSYQETQYF. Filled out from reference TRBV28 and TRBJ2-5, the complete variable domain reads DVKVTQSSRYLVKRTGEKVFLECVQDMDHENMFWYRQDPGLGLRLIYFSYDVKMKEKGDIPEGYSVSREKKERFSLILESASTNQTSMYLCASRGLWGTSYQETQYFGPGTRLLVL.

The CDR3 here is CASSLAPGQGWGEQFF. The CDR3 DNA reads as TGCGCCAGCAGCTTGGCCCCGGGACAGGGTTGGGGGGAGCAGTTCTTC. The gene calls are TRBV5-1 and TRBJ2-1, with 9 bases matching TRBD1. This CDR3 comprises 16 residues. The V gene's germline CDR1 is SGHRS and CDR2 YFSETQ. Trimming at V came to 0 bases and at J to 10 bases, leaving 11 bases not matched to a gene.

The CDR3 bases are TGTGCCAGCAGCCGTCAGGGGGGGGACTACACCTTC. This encodes CASSRQGGDYTF. The V and J genes are TRBV6-5 and TRBJ1-2; TRBD1 aligns across 7 bases. Per germline, CDR1 MNHEY and CDR2 SVGAGI. This CDR3 has 12 amino acids. Trimming cost V 6 bases and J 10 bases; bases outside gene matches: 8.

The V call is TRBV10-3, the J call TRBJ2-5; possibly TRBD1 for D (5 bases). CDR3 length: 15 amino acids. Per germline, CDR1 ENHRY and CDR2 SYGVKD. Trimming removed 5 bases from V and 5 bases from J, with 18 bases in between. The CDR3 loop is CAISSRQGVSETQYF. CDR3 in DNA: TGTGCCATCAGTTCCCGACAAGGGGTATCGGAGACCCAGTACTTC.

CDR3: CASSRDGRFIQYF. Here the CDR3 DNA reads TGTGCCAGCAGTCGGGACGGGAGGTTTATTCAGTACTTC. This chain joins TRBV5-6 and TRBJ2-4; 7 nucleotides agree with TRBD2. The germline CDR1 and CDR2 sequences are SGHDT and YYEEEE. The CDR3 consists of 13 residues. With V trimmed by 5 bases and J by 10 bases, 9 bases remained unmatched.

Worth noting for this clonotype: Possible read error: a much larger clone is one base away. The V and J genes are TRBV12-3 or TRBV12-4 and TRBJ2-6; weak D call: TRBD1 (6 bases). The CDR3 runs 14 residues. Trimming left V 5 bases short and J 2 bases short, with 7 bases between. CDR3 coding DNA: TGTGCCAGCAGTACAGGGCCTGGGGCCAACGTCCTGACTTTC. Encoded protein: CASSTGPGANVLTF.

This CDR3 is CASNSPVGQGTSYEQYF. CDR3 in DNA: TGTGCCTCCAACTCCCCGGTCGGACAGGGAACCTCCTACGAGCAGTACTTC. This sequence joins TRBV7-8 and TRBJ2-7; 8 nucleotides match TRBD1. The CDR3 totals 17 residues. Germline V lookup: CDR1 SGHVS, CDR2 FQNEAQ. J was trimmed by 0 bases and V by 11 bases; bases with no gene match: 18. The full variable domain, in which reference TRBV7-8 and TRBJ2-7 provide the parts outside the CDR3, is GAGVSQSPRYKVAKRGQDVALRCDPISGHVSLFWYQQALGQGPEFLTYFQNEAQLDKSGLPSDRFFAERPEGSVSTLKIQRTQQEDSAVYLCASNSPVGQGTSYEQYFGPGTRLTVT.

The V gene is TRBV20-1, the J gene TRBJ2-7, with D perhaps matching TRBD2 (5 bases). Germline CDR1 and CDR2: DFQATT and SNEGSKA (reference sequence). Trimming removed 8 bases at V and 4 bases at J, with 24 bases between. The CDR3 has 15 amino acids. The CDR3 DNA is TGCAGTAGTATCAAGGGAGCAACACCATTTTACGAGCAGTACTTC. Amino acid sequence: CSSIKGATPFYEQYF.

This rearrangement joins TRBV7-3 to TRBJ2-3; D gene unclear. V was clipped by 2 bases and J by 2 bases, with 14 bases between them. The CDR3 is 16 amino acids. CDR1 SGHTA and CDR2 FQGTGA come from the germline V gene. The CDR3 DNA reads TGTGCCAGCAGCTTAGGGCAAAATTACCTCACAGATACGCAGTATTTT. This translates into CASSLGQNYLTDTQYF.

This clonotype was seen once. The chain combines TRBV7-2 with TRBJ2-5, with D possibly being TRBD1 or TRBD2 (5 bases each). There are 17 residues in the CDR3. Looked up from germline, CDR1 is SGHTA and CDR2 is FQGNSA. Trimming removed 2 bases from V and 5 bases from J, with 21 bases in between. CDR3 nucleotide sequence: TGTGCCAGCAGCTTACGGGGCCGGTCCGGAAGTTTGGAGACCCAGTACTTC. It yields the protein CASSLRGRSGSLETQYF. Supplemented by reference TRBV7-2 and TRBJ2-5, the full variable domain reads GAGVSQSPSNKVTEKGKDVELRCDPISGHTALYWYRQSLGQGLEFLIYFQGNSAPDKSGLPSDRFSAERTGGSVSTLTIQRTQQEDSAVYLCASSLRGRSGSLETQYFGPGTRLLVL.

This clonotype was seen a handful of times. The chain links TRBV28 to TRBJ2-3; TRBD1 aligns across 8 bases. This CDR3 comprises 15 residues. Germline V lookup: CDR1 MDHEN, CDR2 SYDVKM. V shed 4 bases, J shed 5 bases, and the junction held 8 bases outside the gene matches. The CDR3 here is CASSSGQGTVDTQYF. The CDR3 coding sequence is TGTGCCAGCAGTTCAGGACAGGGAACGGTAGATACGCAGTATTTT.

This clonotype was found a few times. The CDR3 bases are TGCGCCAGCAGCTTGGTAGGCAGAAGGAATAGAAACGAGCAGTACTTC. Its translation: CASSLVGRRNRNEQYF. The rearrangement uses TRBV5-1 and TRBJ2-7; D gene ambiguous. This CDR3 is built from 16 residues. Trimming removed 0 bases at V and 5 bases at J, with 18 bases between. CDR1 is SGHRS, CDR2 YFSETQ, per germline. Looking up the rest from reference TRBV5-1 and TRBJ2-7 gives the full variable domain: KAGVTQTPRYLIKTRGQQVTLSCSPISGHRSVSWYQQTPGQGLQFLFEYFSETQRNKGNFPGRFSGRQFSNSRSEMNVSTLELGDSALYLCASSLVGRRNRNEQYFGPGTRLTVT.